This TCR beta chain was sequenced in a study of blood T cell repertoires in COVID-19 (dated by TCRdb to about 2020). Regarding the complete study: Samples covering the acute and convalescent phases of COVID-19 were provided by collaborators in the United States, Italy and Spain. The material from the prospective study consisted of cDNA or gDNA derived from T cells, B-cell-depleted T cells, or PBMCs. Subjects who had been exposed to COVID-19, were actively infected with it, or had recovered from it provided the deeply sampled blood TCRbeta repertoires that made up the dataset. The repertoires were released in a freely available public database intended as a resource for research on the immune response to SARS-CoV-2. The samples were drawn from two sources: the first 160 participants of the ongoing ImmuneRACE study, and 1,254 subjects contributed by 6 global collaborators. The sample metadata nearly always contained a de-identified subject ID, COVID-19 status, age in years and sex. Where available, HLA class I and class II types were obtained from metadata supplied by the sample provider rather than from assay-based typing. Broad study findings and their caveats: Clinical and demographic metadata were provided uncurated, with the amount varying by source and participant.

TCRbeta CDR3 regions were amplified from genomic DNA by means of the immunoSEQ Assay, a bias-controlled multiplex PCR. The published analysis was carried out like this. Within the assay, amplification of reference gene primers was used to estimate how many nucleated cells each sample contained. To quantify the absolute abundance of each unique TCRbeta CDR3 rearrangement, sequence reads were collapsed and filtered. For each sample, productive Simpson clonality was calculated by taking the square root of Simpson's diversity index across productive rearrangements. Drawn from immuneACCESS, this table holds only the in-frame rearrangements with V and J called that TCRdb kept. Clones are partly lost; checked studies trace under half to an unresolved V gene and leave the rest unexplained. The DNA gave D and trimming, while V, J and clone size come from that table. In all, the sample holds just under 45,000 clones, and 85% to 90% of those were seen once. The top ten constitute 3.5% to 5% of the sample.

V is clipped by 1 base and J by 5 bases, and the sequence between their germline boundaries is 18 bases long. The CDR3 spans 17 residues, from the cysteine through the phenylalanine. The sequence is cut down to CDR3 DNA, 51 bases in frame from base 1. According to the germline V gene (reference sequence), CDR1 reads LNHNV and CDR2 reads YYDKDF. Of note for this clone: This clone's antigen is unknown. No base quality values were provided; no much bigger clone lies one nucleotide off.

One collaborating source in Seattle enrolled patients during active infection and followed them longitudinally through the course of disease. The collaborating institutions used their own protocols to collect whole blood in K2EDTA tubes. For TCRbeta analysis, collaborators shipped samples as frozen whole blood, isolated PBMCs, or DNA extracted from either of those sample types. This receptor was identified in a man aged 35 to 55 with COVID-19, enrolled during active disease. Sample: peripheral blood. The V and J segments used are TRBV15 and TRBJ2-1; TRBD2 is a possible D gene, resting on 6 matching bases. The CDR3 reads as follows: CATSRAPMAGTNNEQFF. Read as DNA, the sequence is TGTGCCACCAGCAGAGCCCCCATGGCGGGAACTAACAATGAGCAGTTCTTC.